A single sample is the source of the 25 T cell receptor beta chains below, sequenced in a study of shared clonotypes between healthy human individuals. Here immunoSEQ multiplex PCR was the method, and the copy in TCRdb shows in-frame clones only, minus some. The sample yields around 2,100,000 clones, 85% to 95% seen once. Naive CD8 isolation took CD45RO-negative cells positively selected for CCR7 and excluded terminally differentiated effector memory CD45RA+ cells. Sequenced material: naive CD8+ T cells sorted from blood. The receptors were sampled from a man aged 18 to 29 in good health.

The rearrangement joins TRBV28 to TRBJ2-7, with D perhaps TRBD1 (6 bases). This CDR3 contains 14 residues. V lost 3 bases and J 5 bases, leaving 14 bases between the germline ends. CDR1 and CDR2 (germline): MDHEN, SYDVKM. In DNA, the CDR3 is TGTGCCAGCAGTTTTATGGGGGCTCGGGACGAGCAGTACTTC. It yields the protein CASSFMGARDEQYF.

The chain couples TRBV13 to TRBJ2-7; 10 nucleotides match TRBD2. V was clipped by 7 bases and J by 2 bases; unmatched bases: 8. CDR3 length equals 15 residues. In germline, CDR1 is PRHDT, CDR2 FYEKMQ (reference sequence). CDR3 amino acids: CASTKLAGGPYEQYF. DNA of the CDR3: TGTGCCAGCACCAAATTAGCGGGGGGACCCTACGAGCAGTACTTC. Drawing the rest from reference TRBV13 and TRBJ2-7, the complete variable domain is AAGVIQSPRHLIKEKRETATLKCYPIPRHDTVYWYQQGPGQDPQFLISFYEKMQSDKGSIPDRFSAQQFSDYHSELNMSSLELGDSALYFCASTKLAGGPYEQYFGPGTRLTVT.

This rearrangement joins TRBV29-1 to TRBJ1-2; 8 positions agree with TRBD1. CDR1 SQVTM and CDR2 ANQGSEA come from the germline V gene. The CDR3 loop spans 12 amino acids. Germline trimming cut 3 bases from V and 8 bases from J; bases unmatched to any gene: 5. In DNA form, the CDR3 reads TGCAGCGTTGAGGGAGGACAGGGCGGCTACACCTTC. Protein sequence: CSVEGGQGGYTF.

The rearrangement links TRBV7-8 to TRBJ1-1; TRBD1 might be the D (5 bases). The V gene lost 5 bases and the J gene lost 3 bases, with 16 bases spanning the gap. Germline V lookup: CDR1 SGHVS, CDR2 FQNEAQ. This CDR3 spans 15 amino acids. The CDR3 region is CASSINIGAYTEAFF. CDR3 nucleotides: TGTGCCAGCAGCATCAATATCGGGGCCTACACTGAAGCTTTCTTT.

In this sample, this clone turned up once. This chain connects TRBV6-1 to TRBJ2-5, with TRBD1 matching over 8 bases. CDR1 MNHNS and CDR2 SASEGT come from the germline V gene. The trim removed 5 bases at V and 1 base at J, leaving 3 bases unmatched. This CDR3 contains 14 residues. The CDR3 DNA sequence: TGTGCCAGCAGTTTAACAGGGGGCCAAGAGACCCAGTACTTC. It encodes CASSLTGGQETQYF.

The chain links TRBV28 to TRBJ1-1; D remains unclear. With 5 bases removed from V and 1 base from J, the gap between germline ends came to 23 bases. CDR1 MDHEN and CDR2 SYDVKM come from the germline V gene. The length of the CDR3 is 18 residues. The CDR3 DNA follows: TGTGCCAGCAGTCCCCGGACTCTATTCTACCCCGGGAACACTGAAGCTTTCTTT. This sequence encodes CASSPRTLFYPGNTEAFF.

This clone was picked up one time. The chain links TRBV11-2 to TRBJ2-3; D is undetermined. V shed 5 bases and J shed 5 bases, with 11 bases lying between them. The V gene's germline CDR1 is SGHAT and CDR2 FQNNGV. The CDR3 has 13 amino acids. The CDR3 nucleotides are TGTGCCAGCAGCCTGATGGTTGGAGATACGCAGTATTTT. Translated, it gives CASSLMVGDTQYF.

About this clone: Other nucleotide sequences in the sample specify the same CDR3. CDR3 nucleotide sequence: TGTGCCAGCAGTTATTCCGGACGTGGCGGGGAGCTGTTTTTT. It is translated as CASSYSGRGGELFF. This chain connects TRBV6-5 to TRBJ2-2, with D unclear. Germline CDR1 MNHEY, CDR2 SVGAGI. The CDR3 runs 14 residues. V lost 3 bases and J lost 7, with 12 bases in between.

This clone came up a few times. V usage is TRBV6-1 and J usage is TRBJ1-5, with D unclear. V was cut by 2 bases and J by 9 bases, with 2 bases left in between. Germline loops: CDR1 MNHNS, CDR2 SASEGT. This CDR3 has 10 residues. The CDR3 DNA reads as TGTGCCAGCAGTGAAAGGCCCCAGCATTTT. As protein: CASSERPQHF.

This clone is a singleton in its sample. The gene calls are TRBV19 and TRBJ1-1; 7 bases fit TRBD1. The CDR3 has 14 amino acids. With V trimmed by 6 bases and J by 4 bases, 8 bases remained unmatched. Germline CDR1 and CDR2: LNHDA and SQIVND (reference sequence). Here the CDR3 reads CASSLGQAGTEAFF. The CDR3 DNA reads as TGTGCCAGTAGCCTTGGACAGGCGGGCACTGAAGCTTTCTTT.

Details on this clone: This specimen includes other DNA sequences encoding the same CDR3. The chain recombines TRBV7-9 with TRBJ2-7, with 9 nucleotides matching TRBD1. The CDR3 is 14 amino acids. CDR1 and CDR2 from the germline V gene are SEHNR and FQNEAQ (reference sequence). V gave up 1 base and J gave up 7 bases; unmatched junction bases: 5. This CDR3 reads CASSLVQGAGEQYF. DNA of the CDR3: TGTGCCAGCAGCTTAGTACAGGGGGCTGGGGAGCAGTACTTC.

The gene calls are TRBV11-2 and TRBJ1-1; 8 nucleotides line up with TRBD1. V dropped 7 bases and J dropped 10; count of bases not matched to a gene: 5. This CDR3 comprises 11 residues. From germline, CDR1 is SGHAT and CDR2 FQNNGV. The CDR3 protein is CASTQGQGAFF. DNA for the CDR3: TGTGCCAGCACTCAAGGACAGGGAGCTTTCTTT.

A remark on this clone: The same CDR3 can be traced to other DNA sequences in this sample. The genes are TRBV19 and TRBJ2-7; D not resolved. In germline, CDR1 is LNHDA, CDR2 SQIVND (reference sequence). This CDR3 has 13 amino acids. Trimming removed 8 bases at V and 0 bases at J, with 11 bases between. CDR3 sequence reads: CASSPGSSYEQYF. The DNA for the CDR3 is TGTGCCAGTTCTCCGGGTAGCTCCTACGAGCAGTACTTC.

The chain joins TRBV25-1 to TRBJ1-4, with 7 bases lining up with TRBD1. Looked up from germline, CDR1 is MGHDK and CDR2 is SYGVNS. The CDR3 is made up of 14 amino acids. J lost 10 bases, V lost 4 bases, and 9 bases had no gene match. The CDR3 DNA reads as TGTGCCAGCAGTGCAACCCTGACAGGGAGAAAACTGTTTTTT. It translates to CASSATLTGRKLFF.

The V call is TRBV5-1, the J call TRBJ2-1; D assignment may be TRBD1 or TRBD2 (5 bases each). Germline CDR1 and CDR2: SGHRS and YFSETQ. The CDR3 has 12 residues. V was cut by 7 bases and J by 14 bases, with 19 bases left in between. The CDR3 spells CASVPRDGKKFF. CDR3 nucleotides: TGCGCCAGCGTCCCCCGGGACGGTAAGAAGTTCTTC.

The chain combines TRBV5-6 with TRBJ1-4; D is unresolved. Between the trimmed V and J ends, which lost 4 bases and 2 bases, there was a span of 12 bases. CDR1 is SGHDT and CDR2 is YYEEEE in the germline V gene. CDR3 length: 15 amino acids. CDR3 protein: CASSLLTATNEKLFF. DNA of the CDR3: TGTGCCAGCAGCCTGCTGACGGCTACTAATGAAAAACTGTTTTTT.

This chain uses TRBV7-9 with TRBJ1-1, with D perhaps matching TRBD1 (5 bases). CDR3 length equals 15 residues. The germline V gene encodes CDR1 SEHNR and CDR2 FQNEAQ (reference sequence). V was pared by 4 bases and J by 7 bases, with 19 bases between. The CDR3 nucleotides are TGTGCCAGCAGCTCACCAGTCGTGGGGGTTGTTGAAGCTTTCTTT. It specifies CASSSPVVGVVEAFF.

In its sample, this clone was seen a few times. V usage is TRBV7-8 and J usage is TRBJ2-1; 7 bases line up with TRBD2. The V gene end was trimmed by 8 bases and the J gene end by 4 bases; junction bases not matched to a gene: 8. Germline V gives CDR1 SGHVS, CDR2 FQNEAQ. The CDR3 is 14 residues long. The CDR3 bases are TGTGCCAGCTCTTGGGGGGGAGGTTACAATGAGCAGTTCTTC. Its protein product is CASSWGGGYNEQFF. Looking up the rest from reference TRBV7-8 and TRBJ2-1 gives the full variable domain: GAGVSQSPRYKVAKRGQDVALRCDPISGHVSLFWYQQALGQGPEFLTYFQNEAQLDKSGLPSDRFFAERPEGSVSTLKIQRTQQEDSAVYLCASSWGGGYNEQFFGPGTRLTVL.

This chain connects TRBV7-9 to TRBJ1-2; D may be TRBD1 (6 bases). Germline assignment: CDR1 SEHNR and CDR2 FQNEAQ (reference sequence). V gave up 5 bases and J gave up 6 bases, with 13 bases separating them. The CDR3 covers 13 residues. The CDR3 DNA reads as TGTGCCAGCAGCCCCGGGACACTTGATGGCTACACCTTC. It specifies CASSPGTLDGYTF.

The CDR3: CASSQDDIGEAWTGELFF. CDR3 nucleotides: TGCGCCAGCAGCCAAGATGATATCGGTGAGGCGTGGACCGGGGAGCTGTTTTTT. The rearrangement uses TRBV4-3 and TRBJ2-2; D gene uncertain. Germline CDR1 and CDR2: LGHNA and YSLEER. The V gene lost 0 bases and the J gene lost 5 bases, with 19 bases spanning the gap. This CDR3 contains 18 residues.

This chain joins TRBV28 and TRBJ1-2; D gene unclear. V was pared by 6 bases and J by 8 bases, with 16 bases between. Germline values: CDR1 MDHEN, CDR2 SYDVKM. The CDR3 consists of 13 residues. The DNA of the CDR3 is TGTGCCAGCAGGGACGGGTCAGAGGGAGGCTACACCTTC. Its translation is CASRDGSEGGYTF.

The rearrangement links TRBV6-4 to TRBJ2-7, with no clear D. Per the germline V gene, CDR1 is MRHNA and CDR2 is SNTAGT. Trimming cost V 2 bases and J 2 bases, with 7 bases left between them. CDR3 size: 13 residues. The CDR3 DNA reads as TGTGCCAGCAGTGACAGATCCCCCTACGAGCAGTACTTC. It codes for CASSDRSPYEQYF.

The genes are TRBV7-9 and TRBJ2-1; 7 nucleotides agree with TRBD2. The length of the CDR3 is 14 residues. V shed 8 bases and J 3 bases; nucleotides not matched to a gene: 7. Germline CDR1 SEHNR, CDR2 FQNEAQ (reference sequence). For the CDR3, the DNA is TGTGCCAGCGGTGGCGGGGGATACTACAATGAGCAGTTCTTC. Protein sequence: CASGGGGYYNEQFF.

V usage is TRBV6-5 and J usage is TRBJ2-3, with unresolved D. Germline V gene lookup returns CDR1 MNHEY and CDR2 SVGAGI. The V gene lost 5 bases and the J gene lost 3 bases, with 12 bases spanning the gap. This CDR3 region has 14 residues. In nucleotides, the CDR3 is TGTGCCAGCAGTACGTACGATGCAACAGATACGCAGTATTTT. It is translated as CASSTYDATDTQYF.

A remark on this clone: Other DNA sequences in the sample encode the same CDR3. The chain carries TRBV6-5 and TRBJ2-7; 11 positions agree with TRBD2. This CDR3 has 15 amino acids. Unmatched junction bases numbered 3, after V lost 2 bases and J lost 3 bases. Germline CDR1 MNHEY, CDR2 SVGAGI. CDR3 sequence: CASSYGTSGSYEQYF. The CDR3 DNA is TGTGCCAGCAGTTACGGAACTAGCGGGAGCTACGAGCAGTACTTC.